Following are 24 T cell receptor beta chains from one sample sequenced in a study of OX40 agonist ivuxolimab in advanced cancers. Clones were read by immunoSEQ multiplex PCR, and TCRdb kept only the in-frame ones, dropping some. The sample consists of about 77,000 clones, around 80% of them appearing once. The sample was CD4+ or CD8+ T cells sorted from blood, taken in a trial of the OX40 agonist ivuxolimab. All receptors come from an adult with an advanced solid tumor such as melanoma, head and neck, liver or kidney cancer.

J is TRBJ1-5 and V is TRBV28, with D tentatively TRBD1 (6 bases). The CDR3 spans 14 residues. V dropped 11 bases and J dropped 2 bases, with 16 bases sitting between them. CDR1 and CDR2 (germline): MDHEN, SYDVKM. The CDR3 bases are TGTGCCTCGTGGGGGGGCCTTGGCAATCAGCCCCAGCATTTT. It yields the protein CASWGGLGNQPQHF.

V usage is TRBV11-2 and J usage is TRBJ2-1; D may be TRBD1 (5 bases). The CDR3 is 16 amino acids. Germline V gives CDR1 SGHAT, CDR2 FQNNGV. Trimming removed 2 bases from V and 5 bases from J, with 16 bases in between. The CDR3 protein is CASSLSASGINNEQFF. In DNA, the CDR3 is TGTGCCAGCAGCTTAAGTGCGTCAGGGATAAACAATGAGCAGTTCTTC.

CDR3 in amino acids: CASRAGQGHSPLHF. Written as DNA, the CDR3 is TGTGCCAGCAGGGCCGGACAGGGACATTCACCCCTCCACTTT. The gene calls are TRBV6-4 and TRBJ1-6; TRBD1 aligns across 8 bases. The germline V gene has CDR1 MRHNA and CDR2 SNTAGT. This CDR3 has 14 amino acids. Trimming took 6 bases from V and 8 from J; bases not matched to a gene: 6.

CDR3 protein: CAWKSWGSPEAFF. The CDR3 DNA sequence: TGTGCCTGGAAGTCGTGGGGATCCCCTGAAGCTTTCTTT. V gene TRBV30 combines with J gene TRBJ1-1; D remains ambiguous. Germline V gene sequence: CDR1 GTSNPN, CDR2 SVGIG (reference sequence). The CDR3 consists of 13 residues. The ends were cut back, 4 bases at V and 6 bases at J, with 15 bases in the middle.

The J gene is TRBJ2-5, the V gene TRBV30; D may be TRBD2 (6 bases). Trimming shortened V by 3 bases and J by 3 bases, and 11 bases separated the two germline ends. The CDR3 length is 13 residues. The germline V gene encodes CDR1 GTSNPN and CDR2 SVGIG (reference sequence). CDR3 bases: TGTGCCTGGAGCCGGGGGACCAAAGAGACCCAGTACTTC. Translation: CAWSRGTKETQYF.

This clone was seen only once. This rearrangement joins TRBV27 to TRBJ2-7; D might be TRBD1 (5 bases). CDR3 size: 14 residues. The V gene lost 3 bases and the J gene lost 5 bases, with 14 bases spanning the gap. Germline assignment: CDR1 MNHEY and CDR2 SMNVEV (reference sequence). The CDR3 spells CASSLGRVVHEQYF. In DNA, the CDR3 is TGTGCCAGCAGTTTGGGCAGGGTAGTCCACGAGCAGTACTTC.

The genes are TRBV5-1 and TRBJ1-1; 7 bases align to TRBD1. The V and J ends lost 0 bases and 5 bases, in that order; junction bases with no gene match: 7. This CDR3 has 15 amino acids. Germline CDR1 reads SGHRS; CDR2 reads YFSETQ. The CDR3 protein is CASSLGRGRETEAFF. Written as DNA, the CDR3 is TGCGCCAGCAGCTTGGGGAGGGGGCGAGAGACTGAAGCTTTCTTT. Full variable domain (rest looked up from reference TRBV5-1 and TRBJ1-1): KAGVTQTPRYLIKTRGQQVTLSCSPISGHRSVSWYQQTPGQGLQFLFEYFSETQRNKGNFPGRFSGRQFSNSRSEMNVSTLELGDSALYLCASSLGRGRETEAFFGQGTRLTVV.

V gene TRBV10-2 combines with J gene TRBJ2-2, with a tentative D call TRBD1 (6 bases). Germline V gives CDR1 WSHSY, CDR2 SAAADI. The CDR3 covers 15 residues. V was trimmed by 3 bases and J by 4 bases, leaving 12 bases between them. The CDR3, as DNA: TGCGCCAGCAGTGAAAAGGGGGTCGGCACCGGGGAGCTGTTTTTT. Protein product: CASSEKGVGTGELFF.

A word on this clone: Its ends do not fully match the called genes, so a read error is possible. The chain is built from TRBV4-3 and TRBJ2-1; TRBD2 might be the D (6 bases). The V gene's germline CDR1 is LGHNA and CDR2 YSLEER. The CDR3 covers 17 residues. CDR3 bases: TGCGCCAGCAACCAAGCTCCCAATAGCGGAGGGCGGAATGAGCAGTTCTTC. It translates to CASNQAPNSGGRNEQFF.

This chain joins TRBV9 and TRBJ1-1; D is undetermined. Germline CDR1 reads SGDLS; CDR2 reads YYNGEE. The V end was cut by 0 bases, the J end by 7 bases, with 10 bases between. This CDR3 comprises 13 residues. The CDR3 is CASSVVGEGEAFF. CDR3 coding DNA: TGTGCCAGCAGCGTAGTCGGGGAGGGTGAAGCTTTCTTT. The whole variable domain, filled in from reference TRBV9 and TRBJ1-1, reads DSGVTQTPKHLITATGQRVTLRCSPRSGDLSVYWYQQSLDQGLQFLIQYYNGEERAKGNILERFSAQQFPDLHSELNLSSLELGDSALYFCASSVVGEGEAFFGQGTRLTVV.

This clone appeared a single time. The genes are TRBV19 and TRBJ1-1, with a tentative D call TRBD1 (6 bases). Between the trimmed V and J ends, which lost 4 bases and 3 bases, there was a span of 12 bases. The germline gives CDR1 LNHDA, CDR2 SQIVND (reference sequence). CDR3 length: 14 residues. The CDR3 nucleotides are TGTGCCAGTAGTAAACAGGGACCCTACACTGAAGCTTTCTTT. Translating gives CASSKQGPYTEAFF.

The CDR3, as DNA: TGTGCCAGCAGCTTTTCGACGGCGGGGGATAGTGGCTACACCTTC. Translated, it gives CASSFSTAGDSGYTF. This chain joins TRBV11-3 and TRBJ1-2; perhaps TRBD1 as D (5 bases). Germline-derived CDR1 and CDR2 are SGHNT and YENEEA. This CDR3 has 15 residues. The V end was cut by 3 bases, the J end by 7 bases, with 18 bases between.

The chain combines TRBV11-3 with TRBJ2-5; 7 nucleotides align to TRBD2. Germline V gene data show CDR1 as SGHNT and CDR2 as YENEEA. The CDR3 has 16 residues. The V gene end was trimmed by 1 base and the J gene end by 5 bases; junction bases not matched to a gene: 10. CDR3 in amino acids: CASSLARGAGVETQYF. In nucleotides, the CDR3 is TGTGCCAGCAGCTTAGCGAGGGGCGCGGGAGTGGAGACCCAGTACTTC.

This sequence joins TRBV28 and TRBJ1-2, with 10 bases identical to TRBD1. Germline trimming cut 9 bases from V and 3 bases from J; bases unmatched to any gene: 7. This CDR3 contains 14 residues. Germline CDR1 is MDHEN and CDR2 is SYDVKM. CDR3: CASVTGGADYGYTF. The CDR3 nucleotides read TGTGCCAGTGTGACAGGGGGCGCCGACTATGGCTACACCTTC.

The CDR3 loop reads CASSLDRGGELFF. The DNA for the CDR3 is TGTGCCAGCAGCTTAGATCGCGGCGGGGAGCTGTTTTTT. This rearrangement joins TRBV11-3 to TRBJ2-2; D remains ambiguous. The V end lost 0 bases, the J end lost 7 bases, and 6 bases lay between the germline ends. In germline, CDR1 is SGHNT, CDR2 YENEEA. The CDR3 is made up of 13 amino acids.

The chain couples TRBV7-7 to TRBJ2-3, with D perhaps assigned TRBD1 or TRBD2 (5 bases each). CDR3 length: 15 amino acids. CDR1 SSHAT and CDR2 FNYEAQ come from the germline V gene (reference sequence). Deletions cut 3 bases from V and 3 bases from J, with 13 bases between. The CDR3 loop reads CASSLGQGGTDTQYF. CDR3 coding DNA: TGTGCCAGCAGCTTGGGGCAGGGCGGGACAGATACGCAGTATTTT.

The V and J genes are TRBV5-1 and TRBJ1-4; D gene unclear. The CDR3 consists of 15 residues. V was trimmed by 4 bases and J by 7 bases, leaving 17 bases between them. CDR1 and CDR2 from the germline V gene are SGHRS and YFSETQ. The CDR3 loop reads CASSEGGVYGEKLFF. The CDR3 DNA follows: TGCGCCAGCAGCGAAGGAGGTGTGTACGGTGAAAAACTGTTTTTT. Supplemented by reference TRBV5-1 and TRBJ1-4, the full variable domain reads KAGVTQTPRYLIKTRGQQVTLSCSPISGHRSVSWYQQTPGQGLQFLFEYFSETQRNKGNFPGRFSGRQFSNSRSEMNVSTLELGDSALYLCASSEGGVYGEKLFFGSGTQLSVL.

The CDR3: CASSFVDPRDGKRNSPLHF. CDR3 nucleotides: TGCGCCAGCAGCTTCGTTGACCCACGGGACGGCAAAAGAAATTCACCCCTCCACTTT. V gene TRBV5-1 combines with J gene TRBJ1-6; weak D call: TRBD1 (5 bases). V was cut by 2 bases and J by 7 bases, with 25 bases left in between. This CDR3 has 19 amino acids. Germline V lookup: CDR1 SGHRS, CDR2 YFSETQ.

Here the CDR3 DNA reads TGCGCCAGCAGTTGGGAAGGGAGGGGCTACGAGCAGTACTTC. Residues: CASSWEGRGYEQYF. The chain employs TRBV5-1 and TRBJ2-7; the match to TRBD2 covers 7 bases. Trimming cost V 5 bases and J 3 bases; bases outside gene matches: 8. The CDR3 is made up of 14 amino acids. Germline assignment: CDR1 SGHRS and CDR2 YFSETQ.

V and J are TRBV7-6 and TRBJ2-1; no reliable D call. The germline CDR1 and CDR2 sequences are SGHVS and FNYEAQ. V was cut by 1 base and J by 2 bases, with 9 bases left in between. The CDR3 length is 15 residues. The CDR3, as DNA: TGTGCCAGCAGCTTAGAGAGCCTACCCTACAATGAGCAGTTCTTC. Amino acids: CASSLESLPYNEQFF.

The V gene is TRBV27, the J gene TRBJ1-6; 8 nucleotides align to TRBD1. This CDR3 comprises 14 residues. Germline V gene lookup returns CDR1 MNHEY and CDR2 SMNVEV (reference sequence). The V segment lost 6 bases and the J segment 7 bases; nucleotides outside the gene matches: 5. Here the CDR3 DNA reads TGTGCCAGCAGCCTCACAGGGGGGAATTCACCCCTCCACTTT. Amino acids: CASSLTGGNSPLHF.

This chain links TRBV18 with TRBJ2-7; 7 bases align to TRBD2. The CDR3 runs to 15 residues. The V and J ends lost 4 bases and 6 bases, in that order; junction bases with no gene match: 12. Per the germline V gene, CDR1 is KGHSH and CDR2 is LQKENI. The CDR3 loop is CASSLRGVKEGEQYF. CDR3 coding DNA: TGTGCCAGCTCACTCCGGGGGGTAAAAGAAGGCGAGCAGTACTTC.

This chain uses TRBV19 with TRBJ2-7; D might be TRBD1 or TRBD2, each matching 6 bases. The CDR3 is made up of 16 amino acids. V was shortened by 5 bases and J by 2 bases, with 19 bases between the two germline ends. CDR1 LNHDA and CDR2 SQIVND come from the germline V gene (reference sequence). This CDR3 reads CASSPGGRSLTYEQYF. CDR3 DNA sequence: TGTGCCAGTAGTCCCGGGGGCAGGTCCCTTACCTACGAGCAGTACTTC.

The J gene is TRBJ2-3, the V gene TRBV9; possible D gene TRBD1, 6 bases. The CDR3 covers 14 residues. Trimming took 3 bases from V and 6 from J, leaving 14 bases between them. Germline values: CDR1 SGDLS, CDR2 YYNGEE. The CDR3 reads CASSARSGEDTQYF. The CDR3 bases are TGTGCCAGCAGCGCCCGTTCAGGGGAGGATACGCAGTATTTT. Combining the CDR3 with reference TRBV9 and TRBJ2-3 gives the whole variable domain DSGVTQTPKHLITATGQRVTLRCSPRSGDLSVYWYQQSLDQGLQFLIQYYNGEERAKGNILERFSAQQFPDLHSELNLSSLELGDSALYFCASSARSGEDTQYFGPGTRLTVL.